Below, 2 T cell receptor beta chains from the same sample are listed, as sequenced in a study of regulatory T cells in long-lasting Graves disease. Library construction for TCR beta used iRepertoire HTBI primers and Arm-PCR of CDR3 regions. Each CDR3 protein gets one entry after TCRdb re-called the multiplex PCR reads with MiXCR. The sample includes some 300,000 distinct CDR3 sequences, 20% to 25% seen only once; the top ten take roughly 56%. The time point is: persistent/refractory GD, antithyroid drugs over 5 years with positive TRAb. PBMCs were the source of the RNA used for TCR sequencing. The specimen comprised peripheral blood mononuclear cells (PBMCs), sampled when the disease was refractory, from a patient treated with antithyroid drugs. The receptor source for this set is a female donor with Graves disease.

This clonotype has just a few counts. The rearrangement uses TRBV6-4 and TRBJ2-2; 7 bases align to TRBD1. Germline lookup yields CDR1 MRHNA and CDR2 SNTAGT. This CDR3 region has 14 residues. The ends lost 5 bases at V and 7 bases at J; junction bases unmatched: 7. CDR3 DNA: TGTGCCAGCAGTCCTGACAGGGCTAACGGGGAGCTGTTTTTT. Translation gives CASSPDRANGELFF.

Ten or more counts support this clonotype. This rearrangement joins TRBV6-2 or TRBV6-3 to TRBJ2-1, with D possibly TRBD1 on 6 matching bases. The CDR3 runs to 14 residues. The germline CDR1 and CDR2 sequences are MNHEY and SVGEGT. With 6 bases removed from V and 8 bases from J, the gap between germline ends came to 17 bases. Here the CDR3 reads CASRLYRDLDEQFF. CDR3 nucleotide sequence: TGTGCCAGCAGACTTTACAGGGATCTCGATGAGCAGTTCTTC.